A single sample gave rise to the 30 T cell receptor beta chains below, sequenced in a study of technical replicates of blood from a few donors. TCRdb keeps only in-frame clones here, not all; method: immunoSEQ multiplex PCR. The sample yields 60,000 to 85,000 clones, 94% seen once. The sample comprised T cells isolated from PBMCs. These receptors were taken from a human donor in good health.

The chain joins TRBV21-1 to TRBJ1-1; the table's D gene call, TRBD1, was not cross checked with the DNA. TRBV21-1 is labeled a pseudogene. This CDR3 is built from 10 residues. The CDR3 protein is CASGDRGAFF. The CDR3 nucleotides are TGTGCCAGCGGGGACAGGGGAGCTTTCTTT.

This clone was seen once. The rearrangement links TRBV4-3 to TRBJ2-5, with 8 bases that match TRBD2. The CDR3 covers 15 residues. From germline, CDR1 is LGHNA and CDR2 YSLEER. V was pared by 5 bases and J by 2 bases, with 7 bases of the junction left unmatched. CDR3 bases: TGCGCCAGCAGCTATATTAGCGGGGAACAAGAGACCCAGTACTTC. Residues: CASSYISGEQETQYF.

V is TRBV6-7 and J is TRBJ2-5; D remains ambiguous. TRBV6-7 is an ORF, and what it does is uncertain. CDR3 size: 14 residues. V was shortened by 0 bases and J by 3 bases, with 8 bases between the two germline ends. The CDR3 bases are TGTGCCAGCAGTTACTCGAAAATAGAAGAGACCCAGTACTTC. Amino acids: CASSYSKIEETQYF.

In this sample, this clone turned up once. The genes are TRBV19 and TRBJ1-2; 7 positions match TRBD1. In germline, CDR1 is LNHDA, CDR2 SQIVND (reference sequence). The CDR3 loop spans 16 amino acids. The trim removed 1 base at V and 4 bases at J, leaving 9 bases unmatched. CDR3 sequence reads: CASSIAGPGQIYGYTF. As DNA, the CDR3 is TGTGCCAGTAGTATAGCTGGACCGGGACAGATCTATGGCTACACCTTC.

The J gene is TRBJ1-4, the V gene TRBV14; D is unclear. The CDR3 spans 15 residues. CDR1 SGHDN and CDR2 FVKESK come from the germline V gene. The V gene lost 1 base and the J gene lost 3 bases, with 9 bases spanning the gap. The CDR3 DNA reads as TGTGCCAGCAGCCAAGGAGGAAATCCTAATGAAAAACTGTTTTTT. Translated, it gives CASSQGGNPNEKLFF.

The J gene is TRBJ1-6, the V gene TRBV30; tentatively, D is TRBD1 (5 bases). Between the trimmed V and J ends, which lost 2 bases and 7 bases, there was a span of 12 bases. The CDR3 is made up of 14 amino acids. Looked up from germline, CDR1 is GTSNPN and CDR2 is SVGIG (reference sequence). The CDR3 reads CAWSRTFGNSPLHF. In DNA, the CDR3 is TGTGCCTGGAGTCGGACATTCGGGAATTCACCCCTCCACTTT.

V and J are TRBV2 and TRBJ2-3; 9 positions agree with TRBD2. The CDR3 has 15 amino acids. Germline values: CDR1 SNHLY, CDR2 FYNNEI. The V and J ends lost 10 bases and 2 bases, in that order; junction bases with no gene match: 10. CDR3 nucleotide sequence: TGTGCCATTTGGGCCACTAGCGGGCTCACAGATACGCAGTATTTT. Protein product: CAIWATSGLTDTQYF.

The chain has TRBV30 and TRBJ1-2; possible D gene TRBD1, 5 bases. Germline V gene data show CDR1 as GTSNPN and CDR2 as SVGIG (reference sequence). The CDR3 consists of 13 residues. Trimming shortened V by 7 bases and J by 9 bases, and 21 bases separated the two germline ends. CDR3 DNA sequence: TGTGCCTACAAAATCAGGGCGAGGCCGAGCTACACCTTC. Protein product: CAYKIRARPSYTF. Based on the CDR3 plus reference TRBV30 and TRBJ1-2, the full variable domain is SQTIHQWPATLVQPVGSPLSLECTVEGTSNPNLYWYRQAAGRGLQLLFYSVGIGQISSEVPQNLSASRPQDRQFILSSKKLLLSDSGFYLCAYKIRARPSYTFGSGTRLTVV.

This chain uses TRBV5-6 with TRBJ2-3; 7 positions agree with TRBD2. J lost 4 bases, V lost 2 bases, and 7 bases had no gene match. The CDR3 totals 15 residues. The germline V gene encodes CDR1 SGHDT and CDR2 YYEEEE. The CDR3 DNA follows: TGTGCCAGCAGCTTAATGACTAGCCACTCAGATACGCAGTATTTT. Protein product: CASSLMTSHSDTQYF.

V is TRBV18 and J is TRBJ1-1, with D unresolved. V was cut by 5 bases and J by 0 bases, with 10 bases left in between. The germline V gene encodes CDR1 KGHSH and CDR2 LQKENI. There are 14 residues in the CDR3. The CDR3, as DNA: TGTGCCAGCTCATTGCGAGGGTTGAACACTGAAGCTTTCTTT. It translates to CASSLRGLNTEAFF. Using reference TRBV18 and TRBJ1-1 for the parts outside the CDR3, the full variable domain is NAGVMQNPRHLVRRRGQEARLRCSPMKGHSHVYWYRQLPEEGLKFMVYLQKENIIDESGMPKERFSAEFPKEGPSILRIQQVVRGDSAAYFCASSLRGLNTEAFFGQGTRLTVV.

The chain is built from TRBV5-1 and TRBJ1-1; D is perhaps TRBD1 (6 bases). The V end was cut by 4 bases, the J end by 0 bases, with 16 bases between. CDR3 length: 16 amino acids. Looked up from germline, CDR1 is SGHRS and CDR2 is YFSETQ. The CDR3 protein is CASSVTGTRVNTEAFF. For the CDR3, the DNA is TGCGCCAGCAGCGTTACAGGGACGAGGGTGAACACTGAAGCTTTCTTT.

The V call is TRBV30, the J call TRBJ2-7, with 8 bases identical to TRBD2. This CDR3 has 13 amino acids. In germline, CDR1 is GTSNPN, CDR2 SVGIG (reference sequence). V was pared by 2 bases and J by 4 bases, with 4 bases of the junction left unmatched. The CDR3 sequence: CAWSTGGGYEQYF. The CDR3 DNA sequence: TGTGCCTGGAGTACGGGAGGGGGGTACGAGCAGTACTTC.

The genes are TRBV7-6 and TRBJ1-1; D is unclear. This CDR3 is 13 amino acids long. The germline V and J ends were trimmed by 5 bases and 1 base, with 8 bases remaining between them. From germline, CDR1 is SGHVS and CDR2 FNYEAQ. CDR3: CASSPLRNTEAFF. CDR3 in DNA: TGTGCCAGCAGCCCCTTGAGGAACACTGAAGCTTTCTTT.

The chain uses TRBV7-3 and TRBJ2-7, with TRBD1 matching 8 bases. Germline V gene lookup returns CDR1 SGHTA and CDR2 FQGTGA. The CDR3 covers 18 residues. Trimming cost V 7 bases and J 1 base; bases outside gene matches: 18. As DNA, the CDR3 is TGTGCCAGCATCCGAAGCATGAGCGACAGGGGTCGTTCCTACGAGCAGTACTTC. Translated: CASIRSMSDRGRSYEQYF.

The chain joins TRBV6-6 to TRBJ2-7; no firm D call. Trimming took off 0 bases at V and 6 bases at J, with 15 bases between the two ends. Germline assignment: CDR1 MNHNY and CDR2 SVGAGI (reference sequence). The CDR3 consists of 15 residues. In DNA, the CDR3 is TGTGCCAGCAGTTACTCGATCGAGTTACAGCTCGAGCAGTACTTC. Translating it yields CASSYSIELQLEQYF.

V usage is TRBV14 and J usage is TRBJ2-1; the D gene is possibly TRBD1 (5 bases). With 7 bases removed from V and 4 bases from J, the gap between germline ends came to 5 bases. This CDR3 spans 11 amino acids. Per the germline V gene, CDR1 is SGHDN and CDR2 is FVKESK. In DNA form, the CDR3 reads TGTGCCAGCAAGGGGTACAATGAGCAGTTCTTC. This translates into CASKGYNEQFF.

V is TRBV4-3 and J is TRBJ1-2; D may be TRBD1 (6 bases). The CDR3 extends over 15 amino acids. Germline values: CDR1 LGHNA, CDR2 YSLEER. With 2 bases removed from V and 4 bases from J, the gap between germline ends came to 14 bases. In DNA form, the CDR3 reads TGCGCCAGCAGCCAACCCGGGACACTCATCTATGGCTACACCTTC. Encoded protein: CASSQPGTLIYGYTF.

The J gene is TRBJ2-3, the V gene TRBV6-5; 9 nucleotides agree with TRBD2. The CDR3 is 14 residues long. Losses at the gene ends were 6 bases for V and 3 bases for J; bases not matched to a gene: 4. CDR1 and CDR2 from the germline V gene are MNHEY and SVGAGI. CDR3 bases: TGTGCCAGCAGCCGAGCGGGAGGAACAGATACGCAGTATTTT. Amino acid sequence: CASSRAGGTDTQYF.

The gene calls are TRBV28 and TRBJ2-7; D might be TRBD1 (6 bases). The CDR3 covers 13 residues. The V and J ends lost 9 bases and 3 bases respectively, with 15 bases between them. Looked up from germline, CDR1 is MDHEN and CDR2 is SYDVKM. The CDR3 loop reads CASMGHNNYEQYF. CDR3 DNA sequence: TGTGCCAGTATGGGACACAATAACTACGAGCAGTACTTC. Looking up the rest from reference TRBV28 and TRBJ2-7 gives the full variable domain: DVKVTQSSRYLVKRTGEKVFLECVQDMDHENMFWYRQDPGLGLRLIYFSYDVKMKEKGDIPEGYSVSREKKERFSLILESASTNQTSMYLCASMGHNNYEQYFGPGTRLTVT.

The V call is TRBV6-5, the J call TRBJ2-1; TRBD2 agrees at 13 bases. V was pared by 6 bases and J by 10 bases, with 9 bases of the junction left unmatched. CDR3 size: 15 residues. Germline CDR1 MNHEY, CDR2 SVGAGI. The CDR3: CASSLMGLAGNEQFF. The DNA of the CDR3 is TGTGCCAGCAGCTTAATGGGACTAGCGGGAAACGAGCAGTTCTTC.

This clone was seen just once. The genes are TRBV28 and TRBJ1-2; TRBD1 might be the D (6 bases). Trimming pared 3 bases from V and 4 bases from J, leaving 18 bases between. CDR3 length: 16 amino acids. Germline V gene sequence: CDR1 MDHEN, CDR2 SYDVKM. CDR3 bases: TGTGCCAGCAGTTTCCTAGGGGACAAAGGGTTCTATGGCTACACCTTC. It translates to CASSFLGDKGFYGYTF.

The chain links TRBV15 to TRBJ1-4; D not resolved. Trimming removed 4 bases from V and 5 bases from J, with 11 bases in between. The germline CDR1 and CDR2 sequences are LNHNV and YYDKDF (reference sequence). This CDR3 is 14 amino acids long. The CDR3 nucleotides are TGTGCCACCAGCACAGGTTTTGAGAATGAAAAACTGTTTTTT. As protein: CATSTGFENEKLFF.

The CDR3 here is CASSLSPSGSQGGGSYEQYF. In nucleotides, the CDR3 is TGTGCCAGCAGCCTTTCACCTAGCGGGAGTCAAGGTGGTGGGTCCTACGAGCAGTACTTC. This chain uses TRBV14 with TRBJ2-7; 10 bases match TRBD2. V shed 4 bases, J shed 1 base, and the junction held 19 bases outside the gene matches. The V gene's germline CDR1 is SGHDN and CDR2 FVKESK. This CDR3 is built from 20 residues.

This chain connects TRBV18 to TRBJ2-7; 8 bases align to TRBD2. Germline V CDR1 and CDR2: KGHSH, LQKENI. The CDR3 runs to 14 residues. V dropped 11 bases and J dropped 0; count of bases not matched to a gene: 9. CDR3: CAGTDSGNSYEQYF. CDR3 in DNA: TGTGCCGGGACCGATAGCGGGAACTCCTACGAGCAGTACTTC.

The CDR3 nucleotides read TGTGCCAGTAGTAAAGGGACAGTCAATAGCAATCAGCCCCAGCATTTT. Protein product: CASSKGTVNSNQPQHF. The chain uses TRBV19 and TRBJ1-5, with 7 positions matching TRBD1. The CDR3 has 16 residues. V lost 4 bases and J lost 0; bases outside the gene matches: 6. CDR1 and CDR2 from the germline V gene are LNHDA and SQIVND (reference sequence).

In the case of this clone: Compared with germline, one end of the junction differs, possibly owing to a read error. V usage is TRBV28 and J usage is TRBJ1-5; D ambiguous. Looked up from germline, CDR1 is MDHEN and CDR2 is SYDVKM. The CDR3 covers 14 residues. In DNA form, the CDR3 reads TGTGCCAGCAGTTTGCCCCACTCAGGTCAGCACCAGCATTTT. The encoded protein is CASSLPHSGQHQHF.

This chain uses TRBV5-8 with TRBJ2-7; tentatively, D is TRBD1 (6 bases). Trimming removed 4 bases from V and 3 bases from J, with 11 bases in between. The germline gives CDR1 SGHTS, CDR2 YDEGEE. CDR3 size: 13 residues. The CDR3 loop reads CASSRRQDYEQYF. In DNA form, the CDR3 reads TGTGCCAGCAGCCGAAGACAGGACTACGAGCAGTACTTC.

V gene TRBV27 combines with J gene TRBJ1-1; TRBD1 might be the D (5 bases). The V end was cut by 6 bases, the J end by 5 bases, with 10 bases between. The CDR3 is made up of 12 amino acids. Looked up from germline, CDR1 is MNHEY and CDR2 is SMNVEV (reference sequence). For the CDR3, the DNA is TGTGCCAGCAGCCACCGGGGGACTGAAGCTTTCTTT. The encoded protein is CASSHRGTEAFF.

V is TRBV6-6 and J is TRBJ1-2; perhaps TRBD1 as D (6 bases). The germline CDR1 and CDR2 sequences are MNHNY and SVGAGI (reference sequence). Trimming pared 5 bases from V and 6 bases from J, leaving 22 bases between. The CDR3 totals 16 residues. In nucleotides, the CDR3 is TGTGCCAGCAGTCCATTCGTCAATCAGGGGTTCGATGGCTACACCTTC. It codes for CASSPFVNQGFDGYTF.

This clone was counted only a few times. The chain is built from TRBV13 and TRBJ1-1; D uncertain. The germline gives CDR1 PRHDT, CDR2 FYEKMQ (reference sequence). V shed 5 bases and J shed 2 bases, with 15 bases lying between them. This CDR3 is 15 amino acids long. The CDR3 DNA follows: TGTGCCAGCAGCCAGGAGGCGCGTGTTAACACTGAAGCTTTCTTT. It translates to CASSQEARVNTEAFF.